The 20 T cell receptor beta chains listed next were all sequenced from one sample in a study of T cells in localized non-small cell lung cancer. The protocol was immunoSEQ multiplex PCR, while the TCRdb copy is restricted to in-frame clones and leaves out a portion. This table holds about 2,900 clones, approximately 35% found once. This sample comprised normal lung tissue next to the tumor, obtained before any cancer treatment. Every receptor here comes from a male donor at least 60 years old with stage I squamous cell lung carcinoma.

This chain joins TRBV6-8 and TRBJ2-7; D not certain. V dropped 10 bases and J dropped 7 bases, with 17 bases sitting between them. The CDR3 covers 12 residues. Looked up from germline, CDR1 is MNHGY and CDR2 is SAAAGT. CDR3 sequence (DNA): TGTGCCATCGGAAGCCCGTCTACGGAGCAGTACTTC. Translating gives CAIGSPSTEQYF.

The rearrangement links TRBV18 to TRBJ2-1, with 12 bases lining up with TRBD1. The CDR3 loop spans 18 amino acids. Germline CDR1 is KGHSH and CDR2 is LQKENI. J was trimmed by 5 bases and V by 2 bases; bases with no gene match: 10. CDR3 sequence: CASSPKAPGQGADNEQFF. The CDR3 nucleotides are TGTGCCAGCTCACCAAAGGCCCCGGGACAGGGGGCCGACAATGAGCAGTTCTTC.

This chain joins TRBV18 and TRBJ2-6; perhaps TRBD2 as D (6 bases). Germline lookup yields CDR1 KGHSH and CDR2 LQKENI. Trimming took 4 bases from V and 0 from J, leaving 13 bases between them. The CDR3 is 17 residues long. In nucleotides, the CDR3 is TGTGCCAGCTCACGCTTAATCGGGGGCTCTGGGGCCAACGTCCTGACTTTC. As protein: CASSRLIGGSGANVLTF.

The chain uses TRBV5-1 and TRBJ2-6; no clear D gene. CDR1 is SGHRS, CDR2 YFSETQ, per germline. The CDR3 runs 16 residues. The V gene lost 4 bases and the J gene lost 0 bases, with 11 bases spanning the gap. The CDR3 coding sequence is TGCGCCAGCAGCCCCGGGCCGTACTCTGGGGCCAACGTCCTGACTTTC. It yields the protein CASSPGPYSGANVLTF. The whole variable domain, remainder taken from reference TRBV5-1 and TRBJ2-6, is KAGVTQTPRYLIKTRGQQVTLSCSPISGHRSVSWYQQTPGQGLQFLFEYFSETQRNKGNFPGRFSGRQFSNSRSEMNVSTLELGDSALYLCASSPGPYSGANVLTFGAGSRLTVL.

The V call is TRBV25-1, the J call TRBJ2-1; D is perhaps TRBD1 (6 bases). V was pared by 4 bases and J by 7 bases, with 14 bases between. The CDR3 runs 14 residues. Germline CDR1 is MGHDK and CDR2 is SYGVNS. CDR3 DNA sequence: TGTGCCAGCAGTGTAGCAGGGGTAAGGAATGAGCAGTTCTTC. This translates into CASSVAGVRNEQFF.

This clone appeared a few times. The genes are TRBV9 and TRBJ1-1, with TRBD1 identical over 9 bases. V shed 5 bases, J shed 5 bases, and the junction held 4 bases outside the gene matches. Per the germline V gene, CDR1 is SGDLS and CDR2 is YYNGEE. The CDR3 consists of 13 residues. The chain's CDR3 is CASSRTGDTEAFF. The CDR3, as DNA: TGTGCCAGCAGTCGGACAGGGGATACTGAAGCTTTCTTT.

This clone showed up just a few times. The J gene is TRBJ1-2, the V gene TRBV6-8, with D possibly TRBD1 on 6 matching bases. The CDR3 has 14 amino acids. The V and J ends lost 6 bases and 2 bases respectively, with 13 bases between them. Germline-derived CDR1 and CDR2 are MNHGY and SAAAGT. The CDR3 region is CASRNYRDNYGYTF. The CDR3 DNA follows: TGTGCCAGCAGGAACTACAGGGACAACTATGGCTACACCTTC.

This clone was found a few times. The gene calls are TRBV7-6 and TRBJ1-5, with D perhaps TRBD1 (6 bases). CDR3 length: 16 residues. Trimming took 5 bases from V and 4 from J, leaving 18 bases between them. Germline V lookup: CDR1 SGHVS, CDR2 FNYEAQ. CDR3 nucleotide sequence: TGTGCCAGCAGCCAATCCCTGGGCAGGGGAAATCAGCCCCAGCATTTT. Translated: CASSQSLGRGNQPQHF.

This clone was observed a few times. The chain couples TRBV11-3 to TRBJ1-1; TRBD1 matches at 8 bases. The CDR3 spans 14 residues. Germline CDR1 is SGHNT and CDR2 is YENEEA. Trimming cost V 4 bases and J 6 bases; bases outside gene matches: 7. The CDR3 protein is CASSSQGAGAEAFF. CDR3 sequence (DNA): TGTGCCAGCAGCTCCCAGGGGGCCGGCGCTGAAGCTTTCTTT.

This clone has just a few counts. J is TRBJ2-5 and V is TRBV12-5, with D perhaps matching TRBD2 (5 bases). From germline, CDR1 is LGHNT and CDR2 FRNRAP. V lost 3 bases and J 6 bases, leaving 8 bases between the germline ends. This CDR3 comprises 12 residues. CDR3 nucleotides: TGTGCTAGTGGTTTAGCGGTAAAGACCCAGTACTTC. This encodes CASGLAVKTQYF.

This chain uses TRBV9 with TRBJ2-3; 8 bases are a match to TRBD1. The CDR3 has 17 amino acids. CDR1 and CDR2 (germline): SGDLS, YYNGEE. With 4 bases clipped from V and 0 bases from J, the junction kept 10 bases outside the gene matches. CDR3 in amino acids: CASSSDRGRPSTDTQYF. The CDR3 DNA reads TGTGCCAGCAGCTCCGACAGGGGCAGACCAAGCACAGATACGCAGTATTTT. Full variable domain (outside the CDR3, taken from reference TRBV9 and TRBJ2-3): DSGVTQTPKHLITATGQRVTLRCSPRSGDLSVYWYQQSLDQGLQFLIQYYNGEERAKGNILERFSAQQFPDLHSELNLSSLELGDSALYFCASSSDRGRPSTDTQYFGPGTRLTVL.

The genes are TRBV11-3 and TRBJ1-2, with a weak D call TRBD1 (6 bases). Trimming removed 2 bases from V and 4 bases from J, with 11 bases in between. The CDR3 consists of 14 residues. The V gene's germline CDR1 is SGHNT and CDR2 YENEEA. Here the CDR3 reads CASSLNRETYGYTF. CDR3 sequence (DNA): TGTGCCAGCAGCTTAAACAGGGAGACCTATGGCTACACCTTC.

Relative to its sample, this clone is medium-sized (0.01 to 0.1%). The gene calls are TRBV11-3 and TRBJ1-1, with 8 bases fitting TRBD1. Germline V CDR1 and CDR2: SGHNT, YENEEA. The CDR3 spans 14 residues. V gave up 3 bases and J gave up 9 bases; unmatched junction bases: 9. DNA of the CDR3: TGTGCCAGCAGCTTGGGGCCACAGGGGGAGAAAGCTTTCTTT. Its protein is CASSLGPQGEKAFF.

Only a few counts were recorded for this clone. The chain is built from TRBV11-3 and TRBJ2-2; a weak D match, TRBD1 (7 bases). CDR3 size: 16 residues. V lost 4 bases, J lost 4 bases, and 16 bases lay in between. The V gene's germline CDR1 is SGHNT and CDR2 YENEEA. The CDR3 DNA follows: TGTGCCAGCAGCTCTAGCGCCGGACAGGTCACCGGGGAGCTGTTTTTT. It yields the protein CASSSSAGQVTGELFF.

This clone turned up a few times. The CDR3 loop is CASVWNVDTEAFF. The CDR3 DNA is TGTGCCAGCGTATGGAACGTGGACACTGAAGCTTTCTTT. J is TRBJ1-1 and V is TRBV28; D is unclear. CDR3 size: 13 residues. Deletions cut 8 bases from V and 3 bases from J, with 13 bases between. Germline V CDR1 and CDR2: MDHEN, SYDVKM.

The chain is built from TRBV28 and TRBJ1-6, with no clear D. The germline gives CDR1 MDHEN, CDR2 SYDVKM. The V end was cut by 7 bases, the J end by 9 bases, with 16 bases between. The CDR3 is 14 residues long. The CDR3 sequence: CASISPQDSSPLHF. For the CDR3, the DNA is TGTGCCAGCATTTCCCCGCAGGACTCTTCACCCCTCCACTTT.

This rearrangement joins TRBV28 to TRBJ2-7, with TRBD2 as a possible D gene (5 bases). Between the trimmed V and J ends, which lost 5 bases and 6 bases, there was a span of 17 bases. The CDR3 extends over 14 amino acids. Germline assignment: CDR1 MDHEN and CDR2 SYDVKM. CDR3 amino acids: CASSPPGNPLEQYF. The DNA for the CDR3 is TGTGCCAGCAGTCCTCCCGGGAACCCCCTCGAGCAGTACTTC.

A single count supports this clone. In DNA, the CDR3 is TGTGCCAGCATTACCGGGACAGCCACTGAAGCTTTCTTT. The encoded protein is CASITGTATEAFF. The chain joins TRBV28 to TRBJ1-1, with 7 bases matching TRBD1. CDR1 and CDR2 from the germline V gene are MDHEN and SYDVKM. V gave up 7 bases and J gave up 4 bases; unmatched junction bases: 6. The length of the CDR3 is 13 residues.

This clone is categorized as medium-sized. The chain couples TRBV28 to TRBJ2-7; maybe TRBD2 (5 bases). Trimming left V 6 bases short and J 3 bases short, with 18 bases between. CDR3 length: 15 residues. Looked up from germline, CDR1 is MDHEN and CDR2 is SYDVKM. CDR3 sequence: CASRKGSLRNYEQYF. CDR3 DNA sequence: TGTGCCAGCAGAAAAGGGAGTCTGCGAAACTACGAGCAGTACTTC.

J is TRBJ1-4 and V is TRBV19; possible D gene TRBD1, 6 bases. The germline CDR1 and CDR2 sequences are LNHDA and SQIVND (reference sequence). V was pared by 7 bases and J by 4 bases, with 16 bases between. The length of the CDR3 is 15 residues. CDR3 protein: CASTRLGAGNEKLFF. The CDR3 nucleotides are TGTGCCAGTACCCGGTTGGGGGCTGGTAATGAAAAACTGTTTTTT. Variable domain in full (rest from reference TRBV19 and TRBJ1-4): DGGITQSPKYLFRKEGQNVTLSCEQNLNHDAMYWYRQDPGQGLRLIYYSQIVNDFQKGDIAEGYSVSREKKESFPLTVTSAQKNPTAFYLCASTRLGAGNEKLFFGSGTQLSVL.